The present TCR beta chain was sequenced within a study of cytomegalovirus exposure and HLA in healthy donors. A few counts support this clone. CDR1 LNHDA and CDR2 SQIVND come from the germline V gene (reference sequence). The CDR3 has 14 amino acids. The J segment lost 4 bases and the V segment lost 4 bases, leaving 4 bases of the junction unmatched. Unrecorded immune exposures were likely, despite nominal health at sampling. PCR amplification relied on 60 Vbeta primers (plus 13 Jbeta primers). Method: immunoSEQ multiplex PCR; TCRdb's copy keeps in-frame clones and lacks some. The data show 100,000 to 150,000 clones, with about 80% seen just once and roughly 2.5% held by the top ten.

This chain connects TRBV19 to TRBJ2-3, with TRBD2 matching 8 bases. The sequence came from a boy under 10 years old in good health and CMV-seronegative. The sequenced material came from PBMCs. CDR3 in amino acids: CASSNPAGADTQYF. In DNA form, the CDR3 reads TGTGCCAGTAGTAATCCAGCGGGGGCAGATACGCAGTATTTT.